This T cell receptor (beta chain) was profiled in a study of T cells in Graves' hyperthyroidism and ophthalmopathy (dated by TCRdb to between 2018 and 2021). Broadly, across the study: Peripheral blood was collected at initial diagnosis, before any treatment. TCR V-J signatures able to tell the groups apart were searched for in a discovery cohort of 90 to 100 patients, of whom more than 40 had Graves' ophthalmopathy and around 58 had stable Graves' hyperthyroidism. An independent validation cohort of around 19 hyperthyroidism patients and approximately 16 patients who later progressed to ophthalmopathy tested prospective prediction of ophthalmopathy. The 100 discovery patients were randomly split 7:3 into training and test sets. In addition, the study compared T-cell repertoires in thyroid tissue and in blood from a handful of Graves' hyperthyroidism patients. After blood sampling, hyperthyroidism patients were treated with methimazole at a starting dose of 30 mg daily, and ophthalmopathy patients were treated with high-dose intravenous methylprednisolone. TCR Vbeta CDR3 sequencing of 130 to 150 peripheral blood samples (under 45 ophthalmopathy, 75 or so hyperthyroidism and roughly 17 progressor patients) is reported in the paper.

CDR1 and CDR2 are read off the germline V gene as SGHRS and YFSETQ. Measured from the cysteine to the phenylalanine, the CDR3 is 14 residues long. Left in the record is the CDR3 DNA by itself, 42 bases read in frame from the first base. V is clipped by 2 bases and J by 8 bases, and the sequence between their germline boundaries is 14 bases long. What the study reported, not specific to this receptor: No statistical method was used to fix the sample size in advance, and group allocation was not hidden from the investigators. A model built on a 13 V-J signature distinguished ophthalmopathy from stable hyperthyroidism, reaching about 88% sensitivity and 81.08% specificity in cross-validation and 80%/75% in testing. Most expanded thyroid clonotypes (frequency above 0.001) were also detected in blood, a finding suggesting that blood repertoires may reflect thyroid immune responses. In validation, progression to ophthalmopathy was predicted by the model with roughly 71% sensitivity and roughly 72% specificity, a median of approximately 6.5 months before onset.

This clonotype was seen only a few times. It has no known antigen specificity. The sample holds no much larger clone one base away, and base qualities are not on file. Stable Graves' hyperthyroidism was defined as no progression to ophthalmopathy during 18 months of follow-up. Hyperthyroidism patients were aged 18 to 65 years and newly diagnosed, with disease duration of less than 2 months. Exclusion was applied to patients with uncontrolled infections, other autoimmune diseases, pregnancy or lactation. Clinical symptoms, serum thyroxine and TRAb, thyroid ultrasound, and orbital computed tomography formed the basis for the diagnoses. Ficoll-Paque density gradient centrifugation was used to isolate PBMCs from around 10 ml of fresh peripheral blood. Trizol reagent was used to extract total RNA, and RNA quality was then checked on an Agilent 2100 Bioanalyzer. Amplification of TCR beta CDR3 regions was carried out from RNA transcripts. The TCR CDR3 was subjected to a first round of RT-PCR using the HTBI primer set and the Qiagen OneStep RT-PCR kit. Libraries were constructed in a second round of multiplex PCR, after which size selection and purification were performed. Paired-end sequencing of the libraries was performed with 100 bp reads on an Illumina HiSeq2000. Turning to the authors' computational methods: SOAPnuke was used to process the raw data, with reads discarded if the reads contained adapters or uncalled bases, had a mean Phred below 15, or lacked an exact constant-primer or identifier match. High-quality paired reads were merged with COPE v1.2.5, and unique nucleotide sequences were defined as clonotypes. MiTCR v1.1 was used to align clonotypes to the IMGT TRBV, TRBD and TRBJ reference segments. The analysis included only V-J combinations with a frequency above 0.0001, which together covered around 99% of the repertoires. The TCS score was defined as the ratio of F50 (clonal expansion) to E x V (chaos), calculated using BLOSUM62-based TCRdist between CDR3 peptides within each V-J. Welch's t-statistics and random forest reduced several hundred V-J features to around 14, which were used in a naive Bayes classifier (R e1071). The public reads were reprocessed in TCRdb via fastp at Q25 and MiXCR, keeping in-frame beta chains. Here each entry gathers all rows of one CDR3 protein and keeps the most common genes and DNA. TCRdb, not the authors, supplied the V and J calls. Recorded for this sample are about 400,000 distinct CDR3 sequences; approximately 14% of them occurred a single time. The ten largest make up 4% to 6.5% of the sample.

In this chain, TRBV5-1 is recombined with TRBJ2-1; TRBD1 is possibly the D segment (6 matching bases). Sequencing was performed on blood. The clonotype was recovered from a woman aged 18 to 35 with Graves' hyperthyroidism. The CDR3 corresponds to CASSFSFRGYEQFF. The DNA reads TGCGCCAGCAGCTTTTCATTCAGGGGTTATGAGCAGTTCTTC.